The 2 T cell receptor beta chains reported below all come from one sample, sequenced in a study of CD8 T cells in ankylosing spondylitis. TCRdb reprocessed the 5' RACE reads with MiXCR, giving one entry per CDR3 protein. This sample yields about 42,000 distinct CDR3 sequences, of which just under 4% are seen a single time; 4% belongs to the top ten. The specimen was blood, either unsorted or a sorted T cell fraction (not recorded which). Every receptor here comes from a female donor with ankylosing spondylitis or in good health (not recorded which).

This clonotype was picked up many times. The chain couples TRBV9 to TRBJ1-1; 9 bases line up with TRBD1. CDR3 size: 15 residues. J gave up 1 base and V 3 bases, and 4 bases lay outside the gene matches. Germline V gene data show CDR1 as SGDLS and CDR2 as YYNGEE. The CDR3 nucleotides read TGTGCCAGCAGCGCCCCGACAGGGGGGAACACTGAAGCTTTCTTT. The encoded protein is CASSAPTGGNTEAFF.

This clonotype was found many times. This rearrangement joins TRBV9 to TRBJ2-6; D is ambiguous. This CDR3 comprises 15 residues. Germline CDR1 SGDLS, CDR2 YYNGEE. V gave up 2 bases and J gave up 0 bases, with 6 bases separating them. CDR3 DNA: TGTGCCAGCAGCGTCCAAAACTCTGGGGCCAACGTCCTGACTTTC. It codes for CASSVQNSGANVLTF.